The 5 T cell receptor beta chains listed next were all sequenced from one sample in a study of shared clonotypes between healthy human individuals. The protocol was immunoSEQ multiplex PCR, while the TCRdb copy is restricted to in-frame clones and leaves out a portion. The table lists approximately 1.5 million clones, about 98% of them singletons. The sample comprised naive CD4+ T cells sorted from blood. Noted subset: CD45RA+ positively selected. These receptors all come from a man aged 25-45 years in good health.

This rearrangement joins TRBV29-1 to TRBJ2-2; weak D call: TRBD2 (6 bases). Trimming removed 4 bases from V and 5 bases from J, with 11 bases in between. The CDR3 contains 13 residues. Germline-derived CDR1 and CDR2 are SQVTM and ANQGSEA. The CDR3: CSVGGRYTGELFF. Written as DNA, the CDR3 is TGCAGCGTTGGAGGGAGGTATACCGGGGAGCTGTTTTTT.

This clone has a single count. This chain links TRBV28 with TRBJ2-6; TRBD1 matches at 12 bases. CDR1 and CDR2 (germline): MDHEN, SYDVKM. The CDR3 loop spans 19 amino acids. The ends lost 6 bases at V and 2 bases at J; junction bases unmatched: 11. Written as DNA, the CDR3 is TGTGCCAGCAGATCTTACCGGGACAGGGGGCGAGCTGGGGCCAACGTCCTGACTTTC. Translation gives CASRSYRDRGRAGANVLTF.

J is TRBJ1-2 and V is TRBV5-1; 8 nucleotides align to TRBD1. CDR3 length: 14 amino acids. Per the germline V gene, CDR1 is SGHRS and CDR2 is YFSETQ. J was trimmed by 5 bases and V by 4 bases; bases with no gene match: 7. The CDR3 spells CASSPGQGPYGYTF. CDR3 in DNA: TGCGCCAGCAGCCCTGGACAGGGACCATATGGCTACACCTTC.

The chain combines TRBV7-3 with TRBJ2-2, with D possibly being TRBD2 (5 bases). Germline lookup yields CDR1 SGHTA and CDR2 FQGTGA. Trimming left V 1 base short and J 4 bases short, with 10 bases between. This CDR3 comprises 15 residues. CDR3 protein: CASSLKRVGTGELFF. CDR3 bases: TGTGCCAGCAGCTTAAAGAGGGTTGGCACCGGGGAGCTGTTTTTT.

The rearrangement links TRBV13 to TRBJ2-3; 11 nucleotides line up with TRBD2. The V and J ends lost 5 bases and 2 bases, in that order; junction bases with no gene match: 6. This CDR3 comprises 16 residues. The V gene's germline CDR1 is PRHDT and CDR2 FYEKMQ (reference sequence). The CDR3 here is CASSPGTSGFTDTQYF. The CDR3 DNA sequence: TGTGCCAGCAGCCCCGGGACTAGCGGTTTCACAGATACGCAGTATTTT.